This T cell receptor (beta chain) was sequenced during a study of T cell repertoires in cytomegalovirus infection. This clonotype was seen just once. This may come from a read error, since a much larger clone is one base off. TCRdb used MiXCR to reprocess the reads, holding one entry per CDR3 protein. The sample lists almost 550,000 distinct CDR3 sequences, about 15% occurring once. V dropped 7 bases and J dropped 1 base, with 11 bases sitting between them. Germline values: CDR1 SEHNR, CDR2 FQNEAQ (reference sequence). The CDR3 length is 13 residues. The TCR was taken from a human donor in good health (CMV status not recorded). Some clones in this sample may be carry-over from other donors' samples. The sequenced sample was CD8+ T cells from PBMCs. The rearrangement links TRBV7-9 to TRBJ2-7; D is unresolved. CDR3 sequence reads: CASTPVGSYEQYF. CDR3 in DNA: TGTGCCAGCACCCCGGTCGGGTCCTACGAGCAGTACTTC. Together with reference TRBV7-9 and TRBJ2-7, the CDR3 gives the full variable domain: DTGVSQNPRHKITKRGQNVTFRCDPISEHNRLYWYRQTLGQGPEFLTYFQNEAQLEKSRLLSDRFSAERPKGSFSTLEIQRTEQGDSAMYLCASTPVGSYEQYFGPGTRLTVT.